The subject of this entry is one T cell receptor beta chain. The data belong to a study of cytomegalovirus exposure and HLA in healthy donors. This PCR relied on a set of 60 Vbeta primers and 13 Jbeta primers. The assay was immunoSEQ multiplex PCR, and TCRdb's table has in-frame clones only and misses some. Seen here are about 120,000 clones, about 80% observed once, and the top ten hold around 2.7%. This TCR came from a woman aged 40 to 50 in good health and CMV-seropositive. The source material was PBMCs.

The CDR3 sequence: CASSLKRENNEQFF. In DNA form, the CDR3 reads TGTGCCAGCAGCTTGAAGCGGGAGAACAATGAGCAGTTCTTC. The chain is built from TRBV5-4 and TRBJ2-1, with TRBD2 matching 8 bases. Per the germline V gene, CDR1 is SGHNT and CDR2 is YYREEE (reference sequence). V shed 1 base and J 5 bases; nucleotides not matched to a gene: 2. The CDR3 has 14 amino acids.